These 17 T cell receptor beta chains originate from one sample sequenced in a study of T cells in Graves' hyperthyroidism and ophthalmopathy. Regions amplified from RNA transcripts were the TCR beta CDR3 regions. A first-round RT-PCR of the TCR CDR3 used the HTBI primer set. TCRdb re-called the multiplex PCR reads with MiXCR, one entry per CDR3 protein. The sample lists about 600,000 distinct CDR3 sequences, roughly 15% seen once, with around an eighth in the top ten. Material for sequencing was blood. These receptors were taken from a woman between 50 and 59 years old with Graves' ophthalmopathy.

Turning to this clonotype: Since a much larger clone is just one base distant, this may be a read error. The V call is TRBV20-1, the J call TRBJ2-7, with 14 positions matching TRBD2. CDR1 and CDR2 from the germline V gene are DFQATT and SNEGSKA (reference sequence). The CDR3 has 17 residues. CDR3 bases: TGCAGTGCTAGAAAGGGGACTAGCGGGAGAGACACCTACGAGCAGTGCTTC. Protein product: CSARKGTSGRDTYEQCF.

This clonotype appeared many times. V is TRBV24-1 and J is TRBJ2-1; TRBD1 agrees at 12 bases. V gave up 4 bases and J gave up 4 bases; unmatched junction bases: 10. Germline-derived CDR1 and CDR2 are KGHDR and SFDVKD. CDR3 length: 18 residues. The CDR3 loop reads CATSDPPGQGANYNEQFF. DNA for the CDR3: TGTGCCACCAGTGACCCTCCGGGACAGGGGGCGAATTACAATGAGCAGTTCTTC.

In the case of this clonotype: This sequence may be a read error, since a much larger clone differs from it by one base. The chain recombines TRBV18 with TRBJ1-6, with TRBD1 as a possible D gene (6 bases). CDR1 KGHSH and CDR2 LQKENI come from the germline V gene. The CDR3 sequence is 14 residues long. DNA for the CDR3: TGTGCCAGCTCACTTGGACAGAGCAATTCACCCCTCTACTTT. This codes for CASSLGQSNSPLYF. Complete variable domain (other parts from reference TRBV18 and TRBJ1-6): NAGVMQNPRHLVRRRGQEARLRCSPMKGHSHVYWYRQLPEEGLKFMVYLQKENIIDESGMPKERFSAEFPKEGPSILRIQQVVRGDSAAYFCASSLGQSNSPLYFGNGTRLTVT.

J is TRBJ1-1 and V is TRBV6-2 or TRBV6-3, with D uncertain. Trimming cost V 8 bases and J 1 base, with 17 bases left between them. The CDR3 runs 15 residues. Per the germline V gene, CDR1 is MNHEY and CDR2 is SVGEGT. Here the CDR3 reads CASASPFGENTEAFF. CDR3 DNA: TGTGCCAGCGCCTCTCCTTTTGGCGAGAACACTGAAGCTTTCTTT.

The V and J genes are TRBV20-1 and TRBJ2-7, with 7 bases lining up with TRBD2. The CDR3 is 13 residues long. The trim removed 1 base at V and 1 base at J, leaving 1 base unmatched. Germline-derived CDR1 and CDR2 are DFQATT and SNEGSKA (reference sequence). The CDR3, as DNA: TGCAGTGCTAGAGGGGAGGGATCCTACGAGCAGTACTTC. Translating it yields CSARGEGSYEQYF.

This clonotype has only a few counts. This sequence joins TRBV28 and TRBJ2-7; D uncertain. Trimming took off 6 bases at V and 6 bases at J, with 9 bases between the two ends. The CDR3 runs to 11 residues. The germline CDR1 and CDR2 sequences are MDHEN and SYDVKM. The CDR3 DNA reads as TGTGCCAGCAGGGTTTCCGGCGAGCAGTACTTC. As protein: CASRVSGEQYF.

CDR3 DNA: TGCAGCGTTGAAGATATAGGGACAGGTATCTACAATGAGCAGTTCTTC. It specifies CSVEDIGTGIYNEQFF. The rearrangement uses TRBV29-1 and TRBJ2-1; 8 bases fit TRBD1. The CDR3 has 16 residues. Looked up from germline, CDR1 is SQVTM and CDR2 is ANQGSEA. Unmatched junction bases numbered 7, after V lost 0 bases and J lost 3 bases.

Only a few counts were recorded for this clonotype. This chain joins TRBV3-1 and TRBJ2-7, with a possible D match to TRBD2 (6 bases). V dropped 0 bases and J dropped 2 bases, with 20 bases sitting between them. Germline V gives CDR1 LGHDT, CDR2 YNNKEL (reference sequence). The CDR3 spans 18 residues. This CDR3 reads CASSQDFEGWGDPYEQYF. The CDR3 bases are TGTGCCAGCAGCCAAGATTTCGAGGGGTGGGGGGACCCCTACGAGCAGTACTTC.

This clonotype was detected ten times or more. This chain's CDR3 is CASSFGLAASTDTQYF. Written as DNA, the CDR3 is TGTGCCAGCAGTTTTGGCCTAGCGGCAAGCACAGATACGCAGTATTTT. The chain has TRBV12-3 or TRBV12-4 and TRBJ2-3; TRBD2 agrees at 7 bases. V was pared by 3 bases and J by 0 bases, with 6 bases of the junction left unmatched. CDR3 length: 16 residues.

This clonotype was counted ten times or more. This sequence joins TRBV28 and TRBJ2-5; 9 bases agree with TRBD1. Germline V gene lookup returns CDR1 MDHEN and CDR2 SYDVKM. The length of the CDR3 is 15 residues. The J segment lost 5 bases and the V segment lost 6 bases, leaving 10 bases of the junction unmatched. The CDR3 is CASRDRGRAGETQYF. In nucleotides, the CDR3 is TGTGCCAGCAGGGACAGGGGAAGGGCGGGTGAGACCCAGTACTTC. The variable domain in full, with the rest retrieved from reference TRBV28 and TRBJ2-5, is DVKVTQSSRYLVKRTGEKVFLECVQDMDHENMFWYRQDPGLGLRLIYFSYDVKMKEKGDIPEGYSVSREKKERFSLILESASTNQTSMYLCASRDRGRAGETQYFGPGTRLLVL.

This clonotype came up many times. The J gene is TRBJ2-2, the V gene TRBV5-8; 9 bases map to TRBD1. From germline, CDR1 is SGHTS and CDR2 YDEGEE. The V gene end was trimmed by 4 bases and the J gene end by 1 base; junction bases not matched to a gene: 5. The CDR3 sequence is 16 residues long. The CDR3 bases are TGTGCCAGCAGCCTAACAGGGGGCGTGAACACCGGGGAGCTGTTTTTT. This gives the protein CASSLTGGVNTGELFF.

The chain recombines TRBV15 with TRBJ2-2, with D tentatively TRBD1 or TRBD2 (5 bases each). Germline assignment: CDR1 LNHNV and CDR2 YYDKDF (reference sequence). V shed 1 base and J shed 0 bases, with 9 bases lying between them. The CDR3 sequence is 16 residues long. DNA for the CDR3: TGTGCCACCAGCAGAGTCAGGGAGCCGAACACCGGGGAGCTGTTTTTT. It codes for CATSRVREPNTGELFF.

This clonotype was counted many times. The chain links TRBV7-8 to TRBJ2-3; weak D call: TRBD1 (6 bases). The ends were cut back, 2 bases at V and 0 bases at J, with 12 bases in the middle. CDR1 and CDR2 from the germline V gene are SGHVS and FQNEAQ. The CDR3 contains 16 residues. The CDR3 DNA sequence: TGTGCCAGCAGCTTAAGACAGGATGGTAGCACAGATACGCAGTATTTT. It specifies CASSLRQDGSTDTQYF.

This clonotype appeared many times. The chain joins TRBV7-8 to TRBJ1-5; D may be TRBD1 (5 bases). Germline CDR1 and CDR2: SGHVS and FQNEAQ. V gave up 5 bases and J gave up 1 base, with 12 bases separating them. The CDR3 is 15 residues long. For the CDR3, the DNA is TGTGCCAGCAGCCTGGGGCCGGGGAGCAATCAGCCCCAGCATTTT. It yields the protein CASSLGPGSNQPQHF.

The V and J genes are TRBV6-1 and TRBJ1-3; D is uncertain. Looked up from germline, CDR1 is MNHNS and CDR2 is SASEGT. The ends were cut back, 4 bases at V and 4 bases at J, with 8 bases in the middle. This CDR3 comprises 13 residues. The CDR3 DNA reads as TGTGCCAGCAGTGCTGATACCGGAAACACCATATATTTT. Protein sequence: CASSADTGNTIYF.

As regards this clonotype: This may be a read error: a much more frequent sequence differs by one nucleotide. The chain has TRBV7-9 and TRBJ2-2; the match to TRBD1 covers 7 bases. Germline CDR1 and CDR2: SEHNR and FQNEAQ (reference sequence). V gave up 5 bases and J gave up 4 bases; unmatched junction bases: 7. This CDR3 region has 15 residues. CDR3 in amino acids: CASSLGTGATGELFF. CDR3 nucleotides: TGTGCCAGCAGCCTCGGAACAGGGGCCACCGGGGAGCTGTTTTTT.

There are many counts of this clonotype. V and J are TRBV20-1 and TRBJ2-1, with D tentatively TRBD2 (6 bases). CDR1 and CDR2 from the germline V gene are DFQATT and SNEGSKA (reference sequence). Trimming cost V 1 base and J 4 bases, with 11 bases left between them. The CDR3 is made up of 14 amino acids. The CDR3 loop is CSARALASYNEQFF. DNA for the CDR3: TGCAGTGCTAGAGCCCTAGCGTCATACAATGAGCAGTTCTTC.